These 27 T cell receptor beta chains were sequenced from one sample in a study of monozygotic twins with inflammatory bowel disease. TCRdb re-called the 5' RACE reads, yielding one record per CDR3 amino acid sequence without DNA. The sample has approximately 100,000 distinct CDR3 sequences. Sequencing was done on a sample of blood. The receptors come from a human donor with ulcerative colitis or Crohn's disease, or a healthy co-twin of an affected twin (not recorded which).

The chain is built from TRBV2 and TRBJ2-1. Looked up from germline, CDR1 is SNHLY and CDR2 is FYNNEI. The CDR3 runs to 14 residues. This CDR3 reads CASSEAGDYNEQFF.

The V and J genes are TRBV6-2 or TRBV6-3 and TRBJ2-1; TCRdb lists TRBD2, though no DNA is available to test this call. The CDR3 runs 13 residues. Germline assignment: CDR1 MNHEY and CDR2 SVGEGT. CDR3 sequence: CASSYTEGNEQFF.

This sequence joins TRBV5-1 and TRBJ2-5; TCRdb designates TRBD1, a call that cannot be tested without DNA. Germline V CDR1 and CDR2: SGHRS, YFSETQ. This CDR3 spans 15 amino acids. The CDR3 spells CASSLGPTDQETQYF. The full variable domain, completed using reference TRBV5-1 and TRBJ2-5, is KAGVTQTPRYLIKTRGQQVTLSCSPISGHRSVSWYQQTPGQGLQFLFEYFSETQRNKGNFPGRFSGRQFSNSRSEMNVSTLELGDSALYLCASSLGPTDQETQYFGPGTRLLVL.

V and J are TRBV29-1 and TRBJ2-3; TCRdb picks TRBD1, but there is no DNA to check that call. The CDR3 runs 14 residues. In germline, CDR1 is SQVTM, CDR2 ANQGSEA. The CDR3 spells CSGTGAGAGDTQYF.

The gene calls are TRBV29-1 and TRBJ2-5; TCRdb calls TRBD1, which cannot be checked without DNA. Germline-derived CDR1 and CDR2 are SQVTM and ANQGSEA. This CDR3 has 14 amino acids. CDR3 loop: CSVLTSDPGETQYF.

This chain uses TRBV7-2 with TRBJ2-7; the TCRdb call, TRBD1, lacks DNA for checking. Looked up from germline, CDR1 is SGHTA and CDR2 is FQGNSA. The CDR3 contains 15 residues. CDR3 protein: CASSSRGQGSYEQYF. Full variable domain (missing parts from reference TRBV7-2 and TRBJ2-7): GAGVSQSPSNKVTEKGKDVELRCDPISGHTALYWYRQSLGQGLEFLIYFQGNSAPDKSGLPSDRFSAERTGGSVSTLTIQRTQQEDSAVYLCASSSRGQGSYEQYFGPGTRLTVT.

The chain employs TRBV19 and TRBJ2-1; there is no DNA to check the TCRdb D call of TRBD2. Germline CDR1 LNHDA, CDR2 SQIVND (reference sequence). The CDR3 runs 15 residues. The CDR3: CASGPGTSSLNEQFF.

The rearrangement uses TRBV5-1 and TRBJ2-3; TCRdb gives TRBD2 as the D gene, but with no DNA this cannot be confirmed. The CDR3 contains 14 residues. The V gene's germline CDR1 is SGHRS and CDR2 YFSETQ. CDR3: CASGPGLVTDTQYF.

The rearrangement joins TRBV5-1 to TRBJ2-2. This CDR3 has 13 amino acids. Germline-derived CDR1 and CDR2 are SGHRS and YFSETQ. CDR3 protein: CASSLTNTGELFF.

The chain employs TRBV28 and TRBJ1-4. The germline V gene has CDR1 MDHEN and CDR2 SYDVKM. The CDR3 loop spans 14 amino acids. CDR3 region: CASSSLEEWEKLFF. Filled out from reference TRBV28 and TRBJ1-4, the complete variable domain reads DVKVTQSSRYLVKRTGEKVFLECVQDMDHENMFWYRQDPGLGLRLIYFSYDVKMKEKGDIPEGYSVSREKKERFSLILESASTNQTSMYLCASSSLEEWEKLFFGSGTQLSVL.

V usage is TRBV7-2 and J usage is TRBJ2-7. In germline, CDR1 is SGHTA, CDR2 FQGNSA. The CDR3 runs to 14 residues. The CDR3 spells CASSLGWNNYEQYF.

The rearrangement links TRBV28 to TRBJ1-6. The CDR3 runs to 16 residues. From germline, CDR1 is MDHEN and CDR2 SYDVKM. Here the CDR3 reads CASSPVDKSYNSPLHF.

V gene TRBV12-3 or TRBV12-4 combines with J gene TRBJ1-1. CDR3 length equals 15 residues. The CDR3 here is CASSRGKQGGDEAFF.

The chain is built from TRBV28 and TRBJ2-7; TCRdb's D gene call, TRBD1, goes unchecked for lack of DNA. CDR3 length: 15 amino acids. Germline loops: CDR1 MDHEN, CDR2 SYDVKM. CDR3 region: CASSYTSGGYYEQYF. Together with reference TRBV28 and TRBJ2-7, the CDR3 gives the full variable domain: DVKVTQSSRYLVKRTGEKVFLECVQDMDHENMFWYRQDPGLGLRLIYFSYDVKMKEKGDIPEGYSVSREKKERFSLILESASTNQTSMYLCASSYTSGGYYEQYFGPGTRLTVT.

This rearrangement joins TRBV29-1 to TRBJ2-7. This CDR3 region has 11 residues. CDR1 is SQVTM, CDR2 ANQGSEA, per germline. This CDR3 is CSAVGDYEQYF.

This chain uses TRBV4-1 with TRBJ1-6. Looked up from germline, CDR1 is MGHRA and CDR2 is YSYEKL. This CDR3 is 16 amino acids long. CDR3 residues: CASSQDGSGRLSPLHF.

The rearrangement links TRBV29-1 to TRBJ1-1; TCRdb designates TRBD1, a call that cannot be tested without DNA. Germline CDR1 reads SQVTM; CDR2 reads ANQGSEA. This CDR3 spans 13 amino acids. The CDR3: CSAWDRGAAEAFF.

The chain combines TRBV20-1 with TRBJ2-5; TCRdb indicates TRBD2, and absent DNA this call remains unverified. This CDR3 has 14 amino acids. Germline CDR1 DFQATT, CDR2 SNEGSKA (reference sequence). CDR3 amino acids: CSAPSGGAQETQYF.

This chain joins TRBV3-1 and TRBJ2-7; TCRdb's assignment of TRBD1 cannot be checked, as there is no DNA. The germline gives CDR1 LGHDT, CDR2 YNNKEL (reference sequence). The CDR3 is made up of 14 amino acids. This CDR3 is CASSHTGQFYEQYF.

The chain has TRBV24-1 and TRBJ1-5. CDR1 and CDR2 from the germline V gene are KGHDR and SFDVKD. CDR3 length equals 12 residues. CDR3 residues: CATSDPNQPQHF.

This chain uses TRBV2 with TRBJ1-1. Germline V gene data show CDR1 as SNHLY and CDR2 as FYNNEI. The CDR3 consists of 11 residues. The CDR3 reads CASSDNREAFF.

The chain joins TRBV29-1 to TRBJ2-2. From germline, CDR1 is SQVTM and CDR2 ANQGSEA. This CDR3 has 11 amino acids. The CDR3 protein is CSVLNTGELFF.

V and J are TRBV10-3 and TRBJ2-3. This CDR3 spans 14 amino acids. The germline V gene encodes CDR1 ENHRY and CDR2 SYGVKD. The CDR3 loop reads CAISESTSTDTQYF.

The chain has TRBV9 and TRBJ1-4; no DNA is available, so the TRBD1 call from TCRdb remains unchecked. The germline gives CDR1 SGDLS, CDR2 YYNGEE. The CDR3 has 15 residues. CDR3 protein: CASSVSGDRGEKLFF. Full variable domain (remainder filled in from reference TRBV9 and TRBJ1-4): DSGVTQTPKHLITATGQRVTLRCSPRSGDLSVYWYQQSLDQGLQFLIQYYNGEERAKGNILERFSAQQFPDLHSELNLSSLELGDSALYFCASSVSGDRGEKLFFGSGTQLSVL.

This sequence joins TRBV2 and TRBJ2-1. The CDR3 loop spans 11 amino acids. Germline V gene lookup returns CDR1 SNHLY and CDR2 FYNNEI. The CDR3: CASSLVDEQFF.

The chain employs TRBV7-2 and TRBJ1-1. Germline CDR1 is SGHTA and CDR2 is FQGNSA. The CDR3 length is 14 residues. The CDR3 is CASSLALANTEAFF.

The chain joins TRBV2 to TRBJ2-7; TCRdb indicates TRBD2, and absent DNA this call remains unverified. CDR1 is SNHLY and CDR2 is FYNNEI in the germline V gene. The CDR3 sequence is 16 residues long. The CDR3: CASSELRTSGTNEQYF.